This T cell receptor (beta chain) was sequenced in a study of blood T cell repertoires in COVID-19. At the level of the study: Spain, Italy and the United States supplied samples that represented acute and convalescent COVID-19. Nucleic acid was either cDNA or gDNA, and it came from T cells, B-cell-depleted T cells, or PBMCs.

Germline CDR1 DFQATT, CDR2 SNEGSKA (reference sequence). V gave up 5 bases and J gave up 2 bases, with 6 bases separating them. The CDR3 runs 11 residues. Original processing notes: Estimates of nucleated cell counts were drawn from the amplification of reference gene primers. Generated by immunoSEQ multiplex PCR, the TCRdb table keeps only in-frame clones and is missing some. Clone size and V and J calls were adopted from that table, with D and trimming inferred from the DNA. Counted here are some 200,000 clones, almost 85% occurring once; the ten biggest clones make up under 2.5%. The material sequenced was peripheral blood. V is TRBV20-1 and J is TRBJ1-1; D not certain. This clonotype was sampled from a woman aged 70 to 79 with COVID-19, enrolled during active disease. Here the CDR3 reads CSALLNTEAFF. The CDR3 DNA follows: TGCAGTGCTCTCCTAAACACTGAAGCTTTCTTT.